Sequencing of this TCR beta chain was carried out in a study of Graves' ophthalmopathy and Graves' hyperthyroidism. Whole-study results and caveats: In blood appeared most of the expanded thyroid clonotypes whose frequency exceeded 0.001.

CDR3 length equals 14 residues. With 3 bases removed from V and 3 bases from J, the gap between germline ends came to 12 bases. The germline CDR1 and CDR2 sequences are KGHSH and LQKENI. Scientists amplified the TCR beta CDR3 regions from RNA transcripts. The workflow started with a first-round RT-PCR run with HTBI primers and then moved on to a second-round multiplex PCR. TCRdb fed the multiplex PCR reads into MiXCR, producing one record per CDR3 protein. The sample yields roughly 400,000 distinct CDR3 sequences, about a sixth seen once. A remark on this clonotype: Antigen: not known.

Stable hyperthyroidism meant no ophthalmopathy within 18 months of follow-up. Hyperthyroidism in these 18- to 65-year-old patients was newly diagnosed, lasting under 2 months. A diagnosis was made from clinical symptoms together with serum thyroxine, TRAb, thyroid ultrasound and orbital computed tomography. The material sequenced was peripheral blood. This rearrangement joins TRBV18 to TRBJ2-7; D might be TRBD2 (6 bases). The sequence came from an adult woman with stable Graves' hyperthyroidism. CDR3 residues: CASSPSGTHYEQYF. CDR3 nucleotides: TGTGCCAGCTCACCTAGTGGGACTCACTACGAGCAGTACTTC.